The clone carrying this TCR beta chain was seen a few times. What it binds is not known. The sample is drawn from a study of identical twins. Study conclusions and caveats: A cross-sectional statistical analysis, not follow-up of the same donors, supported the conclusions. Cord blood's abundant beta clonotypes had fewer insertions, unlike memory repertoires.

CDR1 is SGHAT and CDR2 is FQNNGV in the germline V gene. J gave up 4 bases and V 1 base, and 11 bases lay outside the gene matches. CDR3 length: 17 residues. Every one of the donors was a healthy Caucasian. TCRdb used MiXCR to reprocess the 5' RACE reads, holding one entry per CDR3 protein. The sample contains 1.5 million to 2 million distinct CDR3 sequences, 25% to 35% of which appear only once. The sequenced sample was cord blood. The V call is TRBV11-2, the J call TRBJ2-5; 8 bases align to TRBD1. The receptor was isolated from a newborn girl in good health. In nucleotides, the CDR3 is TGTGCCAGCAGCTTAGTGCCCAGGGGGCGCTTGGGAGAGACCCAGTACTTC. It encodes CASSLVPRGRLGETQYF.